Listed below are T cell receptor beta chains from one sample, sequenced in a study of shared clonotypes between healthy human individuals. Clones were read by immunoSEQ multiplex PCR, and TCRdb kept only the in-frame ones, dropping some. The sample lists roughly 300,000 clones; more than 60% were seen once. Sequencing was done on a sample of memory CD4+ T cells sorted from blood. These receptors originate from a man aged 25-45 years in good health. Both conserved end residues are part of each CDR3. Size values are once, few and many counts, or a class for expanded clones, and some rows have none.

>.|TRBV29-1
CSVEKGTGYEQYF
>.|TRBV25-1
CASSEPRTSGANNEQFF
>.|TRBV30
CAWGVVGQRRVKTQYF
>.|TRBV15
CATSRDPVRSTGADTQYF
>.|TRBV4-3
CASSQGAAGSYEQYF
>once|TRBV28
CASRTSGGGGTGEQFF
>.|TRBV29-1
CSVGEAEAFF
>.|TRBV5-4
CASSPTGGRETQYF
>.|TRBV2
CASSTRGGAYGYTF
>once|TRBV2
CASGRQGAGEAFF
>.|TRBV2
CASSGIFVYEQYF
>.|TRBV15
CATSMAGTRNEQFF
>.|TRBV14
CASRSGLAGEGTQYF
>.|TRBV6-1
CASSWGSYNEQFF
>.|TRBV5-5
CASSLDFAQETQYF
>.|TRBV19
CASSPQSGRTYNEQFF
>.|TRBV7-7
CASSFDIRRALLSGANVLTF
>.|TRBV6-5
CASSYGGRVHEQFF
>.|TRBV19
CASSRGTLDNEQFF
>few|TRBV29-1
CSVFVGVYEQYF
>.|TRBV4-2
CASSSDTYSGNTIYF
>.|TRBV27
CASSRREFGEKLFF
>once|TRBV29-1
CSVGAGSDSPLHF
>.|TRBV15
CATSRDLPFSNEKLFF
>once|TRBV27
CASSSNLRAEQYF
>.|TRBV5-5
CASSPGAQGTQYF
>.|TRBV10-3
CAISEQHLNTEAFF
>.|TRBV6-5
CASSRTASSYEQYF
>.|TRBV18
CASSPAGTSYDEQFF
>.|TRBV18
CASSPDSGGTQYF
>.|TRBV19
CASSTATGLNTEAFF
>.|TRBV25-1
CASSETKSSYEQYF
>.|TRBV4-1
CASSQGARGFSYEQYF
>few|TRBV7-2
CASRPRTSGGYEQYF
>.|TRBV28
CASSSSRALQETQYF
>.|TRBV7-2
CASRRTGAGANVLTF
>.|TRBV18
CASSPTGDPYNEQFF
>.|TRBV2
CASMGWDLNYGYTF
>.|TRBV6-6
CASSPPGLAGGDEQYF
>.|TRBV11-2
CASSFQDYKTQYF
>.|TRBV15
CATSRVQGDQPQHF
>.|TRBV19
CASSTQVSGNEQFF
>.|TRBV5-1
CASSRGTGGTGGVQETQYF
>.|TRBV4-1
CASSLPPGLATSPSYEQYF
>.|TRBV7-8
CASSSSHGAQPQHF
>.|TRBV29-1
CSVEGGRSADTQYF
>.|TRBV19
CASSRDRYSNQPQHF
>.|TRBV11-2
CASSPGTSTDTQYF
>.|TRBV6-1
CASRISGSWNEQFF
>.|TRBV5-8
CASTVSGALTDTQYF
>.|TRBV19
CASIGGTGRSF